These T cell receptor beta chains were read from a single sample in a study of PD-1 blockade in classical Hodgkin lymphoma. Only in-frame clones appear in the TCRdb table, and some are missing; sequencing was by immunoSEQ multiplex PCR. The sample records roughly 42,000 clones, about 71% being singletons. Specimen: peripheral blood mononuclear cells (PBMCs), collected at baseline. All receptors come from a human donor with classical Hodgkin lymphoma. The CDR3 runs from the conserved cysteine through the conserved F or W. Fields, in order: clone size, D gene, J gene, V gene, CDR3 protein, CDR3 DNA. A D gene is named only where the DNA matches it firmly. Clone size, where shown, is once, few, many, or a class for clones that have expanded.

>few|TRBD2|TRBJ2-1|TRBV11-2
CASSLYWREGDEQFF
TGTGCCAGCAGCTTATACTGGCGGGAGGGCGATGAGCAGTTCTTC
>.|TRBD2|TRBJ2-3|TRBV29-1
CSVEDPLAGGLDTQYF
TGCAGCGTTGAAGATCCGCTAGCGGGAGGTCTAGATACGCAGTATTTT
>few|.|TRBJ1-1|TRBV9
CASSVDEGRTEAFF
TGTGCCAGCAGCGTAGATGAGGGGAGGACTGAAGCTTTCTTT
>.|.|TRBJ1-5|TRBV9
CASSVGNQPQHF
TGTGCCAGCAGCGTGGGCAATCAGCCCCAGCATTTT
>few|.|TRBJ2-7|TRBV28
CASSFLPGAASYEQYF
TGTGCCAGCAGTTTTCTCCCGGGGGCGGCCTCCTACGAGCAGTACTTC
>.|.|TRBJ2-4|TRBV18
CASSPTYRAKNIQYF
TGTGCCAGCTCACCAACTTACAGGGCCAAAAACATTCAGTACTTC
>.|TRBD1|TRBJ2-5|TRBV6-1
CASSEGTAQETQYF
TGTGCCAGCAGTGAGGGGACAGCCCAAGAGACCCAGTACTTC
>.|TRBD1|TRBJ1-1|TRBV5-1
CASSPTGTTEAFF
TGCGCCAGCAGCCCGACAGGGACCACTGAAGCTTTCTTT
>.|.|TRBJ2-2|TRBV27
CATHGREATGELFF
TGTGCCACCCACGGGCGAGAGGCCACCGGGGAGCTGTTTTTT
>.|.|TRBJ2-3|TRBV19
CASSISRPTAGTQYF
TGTGCCAGTAGTATCTCGCGGCCAACCGCAGGTACGCAGTATTTT
>.|TRBD1|TRBJ1-2|TRBV6-5
CASSYIPGTGGGYTF
TGTGCCAGCAGTTACATCCCCGGGACAGGGGGTGGCTACACCTTC
>.|.|TRBJ1-1|TRBV13
CASSSLGSGRVDTEAFF
TGTGCCAGCAGCTCCTTGGGTTCAGGGAGGGTGGACACTGAAGCTTTCTTT
>few|.|TRBJ2-7|TRBV6-1
CASSESSGDGAYEQYF
TGTGCCAGCAGTGAATCGAGTGGGGACGGGGCCTACGAGCAGTACTTC
>few|.|TRBJ1-1|TRBV7-7
CASSLGQNTEAFF
TGTGCCAGCAGCCTAGGACAAAACACTGAAGCTTTCTTT
>once|.|TRBJ2-5|TRBV7-6
CASSRTVIETQYF
TGTGCCAGCAGCCGAACAGTGATAGAGACCCAGTACTTC
>.|TRBD1|TRBJ1-4|TRBV5-1
CASSLGVQGIGEKLFF
TGCGCCAGCAGCTTGGGGGTACAGGGGATAGGTGAAAAACTGTTTTTT
>.|.|TRBJ1-1|TRBV19
CASSPLGGLGTEAFF
TGTGCCAGTAGTCCCTTGGGGGGCCTGGGCACTGAAGCTTTCTTT
>.|.|TRBJ2-7|TRBV4-2
CASSQTSGVYEQYF
TGTGCCAGCAGCCAGACTTCAGGGGTTTACGAGCAGTACTTC
>few|.|TRBJ2-1|TRBV7-9
CASSSTSLVYNEQFF
TGTGCCAGCAGCTCCACTAGTTTAGTCTACAATGAGCAGTTCTTC
>.|TRBD1|TRBJ1-2|TRBV29-1
CSVSPARGGGYTF
TGCAGCGTTTCACCGGCCAGGGGGGGAGGCTACACCTTC
>.|.|TRBJ2-7|TRBV6-6
CASRGDNREVYF
TGTGCCAGCAGAGGGGACAACAGGGAGGTTTACTTC
>.|.|TRBJ2-7|TRBV28
CASSLTVSGTGHEQYF
TGTGCCAGCAGTTTAACAGTCTCGGGGACGGGCCACGAGCAGTACTTC
>.|TRBD2|TRBJ2-1|TRBV6-4
CASSVGTSGFREQFF
TGTGCCAGCAGTGTGGGGACTAGCGGTTTTCGGGAGCAGTTCTTC
>few|TRBD1|TRBJ1-5|TRBV27
CASSSLQGANQPQHF
TGTGCCAGCAGTTCACTTCAGGGGGCTAATCAGCCCCAGCATTTT
>.|TRBD1|TRBJ2-7|TRBV4-3
CASSQKRQGPYEQYF
TGCGCCAGCAGCCAGAAGCGACAGGGGCCCTACGAGCAGTACTTC
>.|TRBD2|TRBJ2-1|TRBV27
CASSSPGVAGEQFF
TGTGCCAGCAGTTCGCCCGGGGTAGCGGGTGAGCAGTTCTTC
>.|.|TRBJ2-7|TRBV7-9
CASSPPSGPGAYEQYF
TGTGCCAGCAGCCCTCCGTCCGGACCAGGGGCCTACGAGCAGTACTTC
>.|.|TRBJ2-3|TRBV9
CASIGTSKTLYF
TGTGCCAGCATCGGGACTTCGAAAACCTTGTATTTT